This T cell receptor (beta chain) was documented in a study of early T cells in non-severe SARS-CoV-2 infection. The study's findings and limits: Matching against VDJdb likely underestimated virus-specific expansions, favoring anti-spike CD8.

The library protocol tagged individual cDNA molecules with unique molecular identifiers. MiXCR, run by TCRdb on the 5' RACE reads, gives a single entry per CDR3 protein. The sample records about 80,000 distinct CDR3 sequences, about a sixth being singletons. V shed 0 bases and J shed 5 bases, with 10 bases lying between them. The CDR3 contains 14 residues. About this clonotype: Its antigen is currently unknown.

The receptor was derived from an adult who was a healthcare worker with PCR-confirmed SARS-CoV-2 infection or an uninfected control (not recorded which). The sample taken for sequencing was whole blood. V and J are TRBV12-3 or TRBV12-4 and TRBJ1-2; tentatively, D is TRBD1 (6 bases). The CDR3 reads CASSLAGGPYGYTF. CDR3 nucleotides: TGTGCCAGCAGTTTAGCAGGGGGGCCATATGGCTACACCTTC.